This T cell receptor beta chain appears in the sequencing data of a study of persistence of HIV-infected CD4 T cells. Study-wide results and caveats: Antigen-responding cells were enriched for degenerate expanded CDR3beta sequences.

Trimming took 3 bases from V and 1 from J, leaving 7 bases between them. The CDR3 is made up of 14 amino acids. The germline V gene has CDR1 SNHLY and CDR2 FYNNEI. Cells were stimulated with overlapping HIV-1 Gag 15-mer peptides. CD4+ T cells upregulating both CD40 ligand and CD69 were sorted as responding cells. Sequencing used immunoSEQ version 4 in survey mode. The repertoire was sequenced with immunoSEQ multiplex PCR; TCRdb's copy has only in-frame clones and lacks some. The table has some 13,000 clones, 66% seen once. The table lists this clone with a few counts. No antigen is known for it. The sample here was CD4+ T cells sorted from PBMCs after 18-hour stimulation, taken from a patient who received antiretroviral therapy. V is TRBV2 and J is TRBJ1-5; unclear D gene. This clonotype was obtained from an adult man with HIV who was CMV-seropositive. CDR3 residues: CASSEIRSNQPQHF. CDR3 sequence (DNA): TGTGCCAGCAGTGAGATACGGAGCAATCAGCCCCAGCATTTT.